One sample yielded the 31 T cell receptor beta chains listed below, sequenced in a study of cytomegalovirus exposure and HLA in healthy donors (dated by TCRdb to about 2017). The library came from the immunoSEQ multiplex PCR assay. For the multiplex PCR, a mixture combining 60 forward primers for TCR Vbeta segments and 13 reverse primers for TCR Jbeta segments was used. Imported from immuneACCESS, the table was reduced by TCRdb to in-frame sequences with V and J called. These copies leave out some clones; in studies compared against another copy, an unresolved V gene accounts for under half, and the cause of the remainder is not known. The sample includes 89,000 or so clones, with approximately 84% observed a single time. The ten largest clones add up to 4.5% to 7% of the sample. Sequences were obtained from PBMCs. Receptors originate from a woman under 30 in good health and CMV-seropositive.

V and J are TRBV13 and TRBJ2-3; 11 bases agree with TRBD2. Per the germline V gene, CDR1 is PRHDT and CDR2 is FYEKMQ (reference sequence). Trimming took 5 bases from V and 6 from J; bases not matched to a gene: 10. CDR3 length: 16 amino acids. CDR3: CASSQNPGLAADTQYF. The CDR3, as DNA: TGTGCCAGCAGCCAAAATCCGGGACTAGCGGCCGATACGCAGTATTTT.

The chain recombines TRBV7-9 with TRBJ2-5; 12 bases fit TRBD2. The CDR3 runs to 17 residues. CDR1 and CDR2 from the germline V gene are SEHNR and FQNEAQ (reference sequence). After removal of 5 bases from V and 2 bases from J, the junction contained 9 bases not matched to a gene. The CDR3 reads CASSPKRLAGGQETQYF. The CDR3 region has the DNA TGTGCCAGCAGCCCAAAACGGCTAGCGGGGGGGCAAGAGACCCAGTACTTC.

V and J are TRBV5-1 and TRBJ2-2; 8 positions agree with TRBD2. V shed 6 bases, J shed 0 bases, and the junction held 4 bases outside the gene matches. This CDR3 has 15 amino acids. Germline V gives CDR1 SGHRS, CDR2 YFSETQ. The CDR3 region is CASKPGGANTGELFF. The CDR3 bases are TGCGCCAGCAAACCCGGGGGGGCGAACACCGGGGAGCTGTTTTTT. The full variable domain, rest sourced from reference TRBV5-1 and TRBJ2-2, is KAGVTQTPRYLIKTRGQQVTLSCSPISGHRSVSWYQQTPGQGLQFLFEYFSETQRNKGNFPGRFSGRQFSNSRSEMNVSTLELGDSALYLCASKPGGANTGELFFGEGSRLTVL.

CDR3 sequence reads: CASSPLPGTSTDTQYF. CDR3 in DNA: TGTGCCAGCAGCCCCTTACCGGGAACTAGCACAGATACGCAGTATTTT. V is TRBV11-2 and J is TRBJ2-3; possible D gene TRBD2, 5 bases. The V gene's germline CDR1 is SGHAT and CDR2 FQNNGV. The CDR3 totals 16 residues. The V end lost 5 bases, the J end lost 0 bases, and 15 bases lay between the germline ends.

This clone was seen a few times. This rearrangement joins TRBV4-2 to TRBJ1-1; TRBD1 agrees at 9 bases. This CDR3 region has 15 residues. V shed 3 bases, J shed 1 base, and the junction held 3 bases outside the gene matches. Germline lookup yields CDR1 LGHNA and CDR2 YNFKEQ. CDR3 residues: CASSHSDRGNTEAFF. The CDR3, as DNA: TGTGCCAGCAGCCATTCGGACAGGGGGAACACTGAAGCTTTCTTT.

The rearrangement links TRBV28 to TRBJ2-1; TRBD1 matches 7 bases. With V trimmed by 5 bases and J by 4 bases, 8 bases remained unmatched. In germline, CDR1 is MDHEN, CDR2 SYDVKM. This CDR3 comprises 15 residues. The CDR3 loop is CASSPVDRLYNEQFF. CDR3 coding DNA: TGTGCCAGCAGTCCAGTGGACAGGTTATACAATGAGCAGTTCTTC.

The chain is built from TRBV19 and TRBJ1-1; D might be TRBD1 (6 bases). CDR3 size: 13 residues. CDR1 LNHDA and CDR2 SQIVND come from the germline V gene (reference sequence). Trimming removed 3 bases at V and 4 bases at J, with 9 bases between. The CDR3 DNA reads as TGTGCCAGTAGTATGGGGGGGCGCACTGAAGCTTTCTTT. This codes for CASSMGGRTEAFF.

The V gene is TRBV28, the J gene TRBJ2-5; no clear D. The CDR3 has 11 residues. Per germline, CDR1 MDHEN and CDR2 SYDVKM. Trimming removed 8 bases from V and 7 bases from J, with 11 bases in between. This chain's CDR3 is CASAKEWTQYF. CDR3 bases: TGTGCCAGCGCGAAAGAGTGGACCCAGTACTTC.

The rearrangement links TRBV5-1 to TRBJ2-5; weak D call: TRBD2 (6 bases). Germline V gene lookup returns CDR1 SGHRS and CDR2 YFSETQ. Trimming took off 7 bases at V and 2 bases at J, with 12 bases between the two ends. The CDR3 runs to 13 residues. CDR3 nucleotide sequence: TGCGCCAGCCGGGGGACTTCTCAAGAGACCCAGTACTTC. This encodes CASRGTSQETQYF. The complete variable domain, with remaining parts taken from reference TRBV5-1 and TRBJ2-5, reads KAGVTQTPRYLIKTRGQQVTLSCSPISGHRSVSWYQQTPGQGLQFLFEYFSETQRNKGNFPGRFSGRQFSNSRSEMNVSTLELGDSALYLCASRGTSQETQYFGPGTRLLVL.

The gene calls are TRBV28 and TRBJ2-7; tentatively, D is TRBD1 (6 bases). The germline V gene has CDR1 MDHEN and CDR2 SYDVKM. V gave up 6 bases and J gave up 1 base, with 13 bases separating them. CDR3 size: 14 residues. The chain's CDR3 is CASRPGDRSYEQYF. The DNA of the CDR3 is TGTGCCAGCAGACCCGGCGACAGGTCCTACGAGCAGTACTTC. Using reference TRBV28 and TRBJ2-7 for the parts outside the CDR3, the full variable domain is DVKVTQSSRYLVKRTGEKVFLECVQDMDHENMFWYRQDPGLGLRLIYFSYDVKMKEKGDIPEGYSVSREKKERFSLILESASTNQTSMYLCASRPGDRSYEQYFGPGTRLTVT.

The chain employs TRBV6-5 and TRBJ2-5, with 7 bases identical to TRBD2. The J call is uncertain, as TRBJ2-7 better fits the DNA end. The V gene's germline CDR1 is MNHEY and CDR2 SVGAGI. The CDR3 runs to 14 residues. The CDR3: CASSQRGSSYEQYF. The CDR3 DNA sequence: TGTGCCAGCAGTCAGCGGGGCAGCTCCTACGAGCAGTACTTC.

V is TRBV5-1 and J is TRBJ2-5, with 13 bases identical to TRBD2. CDR1 SGHRS and CDR2 YFSETQ come from the germline V gene. V lost 4 bases to trimming and J lost 0 bases; unmatched junction nucleotides: 3. CDR3 length: 16 amino acids. CDR3 nucleotides: TGCGCCAGCAGCATAGGACTAGCGGGGGACCAAGAGACCCAGTACTTC. Translation: CASSIGLAGDQETQYF.

The CDR3 DNA reads TGTGCCAGCAGTCCCCTGGACAAAGCCTACGAGCAGTACTTC. This encodes CASSPLDKAYEQYF. The chain joins TRBV27 to TRBJ2-7; TRBD1 might be the D (5 bases). V gave up 5 bases and J gave up 2 bases, with 13 bases separating them. This CDR3 region has 14 residues. CDR1 is MNHEY and CDR2 is SMNVEV in the germline V gene (reference sequence).

J is TRBJ1-2 and V is TRBV7-2; D uncertain. This CDR3 spans 15 amino acids. V was clipped by 7 bases and J by 3 bases, with 18 bases between them. The V gene's germline CDR1 is SGHTA and CDR2 FQGNSA. Written as DNA, the CDR3 is TGTGCCAGCACCATGCAAGGAGGTTTCGACTATGGCTACACCTTC. It translates to CASTMQGGFDYGYTF.

On this clone: Its ends do not fully match the called genes, so a read error is possible. This chain links TRBV7-9 with TRBJ1-1, with D possibly TRBD1 on 6 matching bases. Germline V gene data show CDR1 as SEHNR and CDR2 as FQNEAQ (reference sequence). There are 15 residues in the CDR3. The CDR3 spells CSSSWGGQTNTEAFF. In nucleotides, the CDR3 is TGTTCCAGCAGCTGGGGTGGACAGACAAACACTGAAGCTTTCTTT. Full variable domain (missing parts from reference TRBV7-9 and TRBJ1-1): DTGVSQNPRHKITKRGQNVTFRCDPISEHNRLYWYRQTLGQGPEFLTYFQNEAQLEKSRLLSDRFSAERPKGSFSTLEIQRTEQGDSAMYLCSSSWGGQTNTEAFFGQGTRLTVV.

The chain uses TRBV25-1 and TRBJ2-5, with 12 bases fitting TRBD2. Germline lookup yields CDR1 MGHDK and CDR2 SYGVNS. The trim removed 1 base at V and 2 bases at J, leaving 2 bases unmatched. The CDR3 has 16 residues. DNA for the CDR3: TGTGCCAGCAGTGAATCTAGCGGGGGGGCACAAGAGACCCAGTACTTC. It encodes CASSESSGGAQETQYF.

The V and J genes are TRBV5-1 and TRBJ2-7; 8 bases match TRBD2. This CDR3 has 16 amino acids. In germline, CDR1 is SGHRS, CDR2 YFSETQ. V shed 1 base, J shed 3 bases, and the junction held 9 bases outside the gene matches. DNA of the CDR3: TGCGCCAGCAGCTTGAGGACCATACGGGGGGGCTACGAGCAGTACTTC. Its translation is CASSLRTIRGGYEQYF. Full variable domain (missing parts from reference TRBV5-1 and TRBJ2-7): KAGVTQTPRYLIKTRGQQVTLSCSPISGHRSVSWYQQTPGQGLQFLFEYFSETQRNKGNFPGRFSGRQFSNSRSEMNVSTLELGDSALYLCASSLRTIRGGYEQYFGPGTRLTVT.

This clone was observed a handful of times. The chain has TRBV5-1 and TRBJ1-2; D is ambiguous. V was pared by 2 bases and J by 8 bases, with 16 bases between. Germline CDR1 reads SGHRS; CDR2 reads YFSETQ. CDR3 length: 14 amino acids. CDR3 residues: CASSFTTVPRGYTF. The CDR3 DNA follows: TGCGCCAGCAGCTTCACAACGGTCCCCAGGGGCTACACCTTC.

This clone has just a few counts. CDR3 nucleotides: TGTGCCAGCAGCCCCCGCGGGACAGCAAATCAGCCCCAGCATTTT. The encoded protein is CASSPRGTANQPQHF. This chain uses TRBV5-8 with TRBJ1-5; 7 bases fit TRBD1. V shed 4 bases and J 4 bases; nucleotides not matched to a gene: 8. This CDR3 has 15 amino acids. In germline, CDR1 is SGHTS, CDR2 YDEGEE.

For the CDR3, the DNA is TGTGCCAGCAGCCCTGCAGGGGCCTCCTACGAGCAGTACTTC. This translates into CASSPAGASYEQYF. The rearrangement joins TRBV7-9 to TRBJ2-7; tentatively, D is TRBD1 (6 bases). In germline, CDR1 is SEHNR, CDR2 FQNEAQ (reference sequence). This CDR3 region has 14 residues. With 5 bases removed from V and 0 bases from J, the gap between germline ends came to 11 bases.

The chain links TRBV9 to TRBJ1-5; TRBD1 matches 12 bases. V lost 0 bases to trimming and J lost 6 bases; unmatched junction nucleotides: 7. The CDR3 contains 17 residues. Germline lookup yields CDR1 SGDLS and CDR2 YYNGEE. The CDR3 nucleotides are TGTGCCAGCAGCGTAGATGAGGGACAGGGGGCTTTTCAGCCCCAGCATTTT. Protein: CASSVDEGQGAFQPQHF.

The chain carries TRBV2 and TRBJ1-5; 9 bases match TRBD1. V lost 6 bases to trimming and J lost 3 bases; unmatched junction nucleotides: 6. The CDR3 sequence is 15 residues long. Per germline, CDR1 SNHLY and CDR2 FYNNEI. CDR3 in DNA: TGTGCCAGCAGCGGACAGGGGATTAACAATCAGCCCCAGCATTTT. It yields the protein CASSGQGINNQPQHF.

This clone was counted only a few times. The chain joins TRBV6-1 to TRBJ2-7; 8 bases are a match to TRBD2. The CDR3 totals 16 residues. CDR1 and CDR2 from the germline V gene are MNHNS and SASEGT. Unmatched junction bases numbered 7, after V lost 3 bases and J lost 0 bases. CDR3 sequence reads: CASSDPVAGSSYEQYF. The DNA of the CDR3 is TGTGCCAGCAGTGACCCTGTAGCGGGGAGCTCCTACGAGCAGTACTTC.

The chain links TRBV6-5 to TRBJ2-7, with 8 bases identical to TRBD1. The V gene end was trimmed by 0 bases and the J gene end by 3 bases; junction bases not matched to a gene: 4. This CDR3 region has 15 residues. CDR1 MNHEY and CDR2 SVGAGI come from the germline V gene. The CDR3 sequence: CASSYSNRGIYEQYF. Here the CDR3 DNA reads TGTGCCAGCAGTTACTCGAACAGGGGGATCTACGAGCAGTACTTC.

V gene TRBV7-6 combines with J gene TRBJ2-2; 14 bases line up with TRBD2. V lost 5 bases to trimming and J lost 5 bases; unmatched junction nucleotides: 4. CDR3 length equals 16 residues. Germline assignment: CDR1 SGHVS and CDR2 FNYEAQ. Here the CDR3 reads CASSERLAGGTGELFF. In DNA form, the CDR3 reads TGTGCCAGCAGCGAGCGACTAGCGGGGGGGACCGGGGAGCTGTTTTTT.

This rearrangement joins TRBV5-6 to TRBJ2-5; 11 bases match TRBD1. V was clipped by 3 bases and J by 8 bases; unmatched bases: 18. The CDR3 totals 18 residues. Germline-derived CDR1 and CDR2 are SGHDT and YYEEEE. The CDR3: CASSSGTGGRRARETQYF. CDR3 DNA sequence: TGTGCCAGCAGCTCCGGGACAGGGGGTCGGCGAGCTAGAGAAACCCAGTACTTC. The whole variable domain, remainder taken from reference TRBV5-6 and TRBJ2-5, is DAGVTQSPTHLIKTRGQQVTLRCSPKSGHDTVSWYQQALGQGPQFIFQYYEEEERQRGNFPDRFSGHQFPNYSSELNVNALLLGDSALYLCASSSGTGGRRARETQYFGPGTRLLVL.

This chain joins TRBV28 and TRBJ2-6; D is undetermined. Trimming pared 6 bases from V and 0 bases from J, leaving 15 bases between. Germline CDR1 reads MDHEN; CDR2 reads SYDVKM. The CDR3 runs to 17 residues. The CDR3: CASSVVFWSSGANVLTF. The CDR3 DNA follows: TGTGCCAGCAGCGTGGTCTTCTGGAGCTCTGGGGCCAACGTCCTGACTTTC.

This CDR3 is CASSQGTSGGRDEQYF. The CDR3 DNA reads as TGTGCCAGCAGCCAAGGGACTAGCGGGGGCCGCGACGAGCAGTACTTC. The J gene is TRBJ2-7, the V gene TRBV5-6; 14 bases map to TRBD2. The CDR3 is 16 residues long. CDR1 is SGHDT, CDR2 YYEEEE, per germline. Losses at the gene ends were 4 bases for V and 5 bases for J; bases not matched to a gene: 8. Variable domain in full (rest from reference TRBV5-6 and TRBJ2-7): DAGVTQSPTHLIKTRGQQVTLRCSPKSGHDTVSWYQQALGQGPQFIFQYYEEEERQRGNFPDRFSGHQFPNYSSELNVNALLLGDSALYLCASSQGTSGGRDEQYFGPGTRLTVT.

The rearrangement joins TRBV19 to TRBJ1-4; D remains ambiguous. The CDR3 is 11 residues long. Per the germline V gene, CDR1 is LNHDA and CDR2 is SQIVND (reference sequence). Trimming pared 6 bases from V and 7 bases from J, leaving 6 bases between. In DNA, the CDR3 is TGTGCCAGTAGCCTGGCTGAAAAACTGTTTTTT. Translating it yields CASSLAEKLFF.

The rearrangement joins TRBV10-2 to TRBJ2-2; 7 nucleotides align to TRBD2. The V segment lost 8 bases and the J segment 2 bases; nucleotides outside the gene matches: 5. The CDR3 length is 14 residues. Germline loops: CDR1 WSHSY, CDR2 SAAADI. Here the CDR3 DNA reads TGCGCCAGCTACCCAGCGGGAAACACCGGGGAGCTGTTTTTT. Protein: CASYPAGNTGELFF.

This rearrangement joins TRBV6-5 to TRBJ2-1, with a weak D call TRBD1 (5 bases). With 1 base removed from V and 4 bases from J, the gap between germline ends came to 14 bases. The CDR3 covers 16 residues. From germline, CDR1 is MNHEY and CDR2 SVGAGI. CDR3 sequence: CASSYYSPRAYNEQFF. DNA for the CDR3: TGTGCCAGCAGTTACTACTCCCCCAGGGCTTACAATGAGCAGTTCTTC.